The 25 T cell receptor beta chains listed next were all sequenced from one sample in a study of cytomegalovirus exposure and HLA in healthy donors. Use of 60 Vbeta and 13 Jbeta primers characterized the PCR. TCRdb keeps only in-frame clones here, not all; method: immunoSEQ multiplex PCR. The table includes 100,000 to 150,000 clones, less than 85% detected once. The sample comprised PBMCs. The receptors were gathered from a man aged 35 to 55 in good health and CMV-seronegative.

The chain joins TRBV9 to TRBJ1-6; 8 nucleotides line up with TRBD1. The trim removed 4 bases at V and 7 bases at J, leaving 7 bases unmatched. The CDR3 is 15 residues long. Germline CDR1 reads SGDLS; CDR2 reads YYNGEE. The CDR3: CASSSETGVNSPLHF. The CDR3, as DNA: TGTGCCAGCAGCTCAGAGACAGGGGTAAATTCACCCCTCCACTTT. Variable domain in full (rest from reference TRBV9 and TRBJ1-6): DSGVTQTPKHLITATGQRVTLRCSPRSGDLSVYWYQQSLDQGLQFLIQYYNGEERAKGNILERFSAQQFPDLHSELNLSSLELGDSALYFCASSSETGVNSPLHFGNGTRLTVT.

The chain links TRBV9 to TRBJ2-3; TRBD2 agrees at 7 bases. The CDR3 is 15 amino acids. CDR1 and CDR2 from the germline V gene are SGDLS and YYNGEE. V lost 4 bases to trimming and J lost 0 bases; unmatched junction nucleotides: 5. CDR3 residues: CASSPRGDSTDTQYF. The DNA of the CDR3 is TGTGCCAGCAGCCCCCGGGGGGATAGCACAGATACGCAGTATTTT. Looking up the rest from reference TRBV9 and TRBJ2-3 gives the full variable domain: DSGVTQTPKHLITATGQRVTLRCSPRSGDLSVYWYQQSLDQGLQFLIQYYNGEERAKGNILERFSAQQFPDLHSELNLSSLELGDSALYFCASSPRGDSTDTQYFGPGTRLTVL.

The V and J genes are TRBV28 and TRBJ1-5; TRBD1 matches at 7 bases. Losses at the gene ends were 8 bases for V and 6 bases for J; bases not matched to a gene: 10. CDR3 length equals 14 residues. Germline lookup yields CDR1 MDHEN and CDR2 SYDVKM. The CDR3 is CASEQGTKSQPQHF. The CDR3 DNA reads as TGTGCCAGCGAACAGGGGACCAAGTCTCAGCCCCAGCATTTT.

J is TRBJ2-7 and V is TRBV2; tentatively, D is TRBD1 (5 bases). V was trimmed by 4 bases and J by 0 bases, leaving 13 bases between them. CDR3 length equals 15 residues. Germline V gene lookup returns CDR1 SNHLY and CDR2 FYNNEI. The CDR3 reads CASSGLEQGSYEQYF. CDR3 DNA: TGTGCCAGCAGTGGACTCGAGCAGGGCTCCTACGAGCAGTACTTC.

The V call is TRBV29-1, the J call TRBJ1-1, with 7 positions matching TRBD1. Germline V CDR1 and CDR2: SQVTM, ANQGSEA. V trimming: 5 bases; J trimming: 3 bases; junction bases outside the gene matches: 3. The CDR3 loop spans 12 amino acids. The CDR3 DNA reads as TGCAGCGTTAAGGGGGCAGACACTGAAGCTTTCTTT. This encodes CSVKGADTEAFF.

DNA of the CDR3: TGCGCCAGCAGCTTGGCCTCTTTTCCCGGGGAGCTGTTTTTT. Its protein product is CASSLASFPGELFF. V usage is TRBV5-1 and J usage is TRBJ2-2, with unresolved D. Germline-derived CDR1 and CDR2 are SGHRS and YFSETQ. This CDR3 has 14 residues. V lost 0 bases and J 6 bases, leaving 9 bases between the germline ends.

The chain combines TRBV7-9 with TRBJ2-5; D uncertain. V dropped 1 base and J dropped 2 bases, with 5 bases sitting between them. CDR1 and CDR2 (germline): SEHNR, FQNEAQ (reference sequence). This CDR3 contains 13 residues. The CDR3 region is CASSLELQETQYF. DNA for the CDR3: TGTGCCAGCAGCTTAGAACTTCAAGAGACCCAGTACTTC.

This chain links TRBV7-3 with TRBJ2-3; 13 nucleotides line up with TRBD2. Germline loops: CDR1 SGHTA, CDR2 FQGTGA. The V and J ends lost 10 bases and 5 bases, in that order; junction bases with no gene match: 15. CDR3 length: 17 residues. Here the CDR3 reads CATIPGTSGKGGDTQYF. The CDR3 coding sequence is TGTGCCACCATCCCCGGGACTAGCGGGAAAGGAGGAGATACGCAGTATTTT.

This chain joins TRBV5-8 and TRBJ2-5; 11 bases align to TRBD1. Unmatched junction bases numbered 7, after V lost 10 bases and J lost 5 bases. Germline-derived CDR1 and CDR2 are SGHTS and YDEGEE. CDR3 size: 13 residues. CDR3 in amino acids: CAWTGGRWETQYF. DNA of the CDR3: TGTGCCTGGACAGGGGGCAGGTGGGAGACCCAGTACTTC.

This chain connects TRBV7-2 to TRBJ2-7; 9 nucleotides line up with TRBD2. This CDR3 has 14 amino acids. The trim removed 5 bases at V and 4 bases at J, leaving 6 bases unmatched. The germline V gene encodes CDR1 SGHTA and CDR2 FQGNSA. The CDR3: CASSLGLASYEQYF. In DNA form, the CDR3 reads TGTGCCAGCAGCCTAGGACTAGCGAGTTACGAGCAGTACTTC.

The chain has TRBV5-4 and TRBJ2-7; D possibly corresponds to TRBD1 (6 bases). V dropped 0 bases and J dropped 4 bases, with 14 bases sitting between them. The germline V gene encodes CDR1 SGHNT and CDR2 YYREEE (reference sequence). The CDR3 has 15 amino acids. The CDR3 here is CASSLGRQAGYEQYF. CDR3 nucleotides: TGTGCCAGCAGCTTGGGGCGACAGGCTGGATACGAGCAGTACTTC.

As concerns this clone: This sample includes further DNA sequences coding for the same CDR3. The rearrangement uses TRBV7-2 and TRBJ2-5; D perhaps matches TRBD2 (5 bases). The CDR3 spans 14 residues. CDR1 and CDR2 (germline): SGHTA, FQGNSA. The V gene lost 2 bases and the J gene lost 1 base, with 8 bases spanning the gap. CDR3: CASSLQGGQETQYF. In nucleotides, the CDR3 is TGTGCCAGCAGCTTACAAGGAGGCCAAGAGACCCAGTACTTC.

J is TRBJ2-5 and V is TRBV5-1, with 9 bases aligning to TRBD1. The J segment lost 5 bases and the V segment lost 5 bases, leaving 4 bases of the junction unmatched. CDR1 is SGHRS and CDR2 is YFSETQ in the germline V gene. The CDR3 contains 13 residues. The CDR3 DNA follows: TGCGCCAGCAGGCCAGACAGGGGGGAGACCCAGTACTTC. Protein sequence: CASRPDRGETQYF.

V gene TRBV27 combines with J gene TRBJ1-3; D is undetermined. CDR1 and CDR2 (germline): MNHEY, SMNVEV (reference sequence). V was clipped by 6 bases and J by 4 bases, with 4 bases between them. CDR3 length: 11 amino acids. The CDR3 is CASRLGNTIYF. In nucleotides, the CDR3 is TGTGCCAGCAGGCTAGGAAACACCATATATTTT.

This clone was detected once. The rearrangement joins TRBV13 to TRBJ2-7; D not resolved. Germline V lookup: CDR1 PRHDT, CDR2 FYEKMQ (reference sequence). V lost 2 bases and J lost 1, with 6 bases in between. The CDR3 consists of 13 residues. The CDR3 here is CASSLKYSYEQYF. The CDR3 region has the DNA TGTGCCAGCAGCTTAAAATATTCCTACGAGCAGTACTTC.

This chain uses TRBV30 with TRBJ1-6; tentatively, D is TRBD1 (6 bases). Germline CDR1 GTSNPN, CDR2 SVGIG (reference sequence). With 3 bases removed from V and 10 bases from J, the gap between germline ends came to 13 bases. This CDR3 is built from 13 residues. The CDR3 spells CAWSCLGGSPLHF. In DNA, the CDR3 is TGTGCCTGGAGCTGCCTAGGGGGATCACCCCTCCACTTT.

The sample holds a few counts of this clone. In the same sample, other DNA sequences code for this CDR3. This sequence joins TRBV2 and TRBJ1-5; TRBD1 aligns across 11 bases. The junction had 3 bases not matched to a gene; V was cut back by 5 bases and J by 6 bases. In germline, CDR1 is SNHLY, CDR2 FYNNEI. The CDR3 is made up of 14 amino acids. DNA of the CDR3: TGTGCCAGCAGTCCGGGACAGGGGGGTCAGCCCCAGCATTTT. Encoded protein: CASSPGQGGQPQHF.

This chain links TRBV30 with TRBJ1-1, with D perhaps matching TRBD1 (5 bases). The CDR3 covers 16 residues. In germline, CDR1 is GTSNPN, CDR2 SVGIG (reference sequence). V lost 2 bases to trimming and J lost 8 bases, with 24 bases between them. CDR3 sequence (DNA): TGTGCCTGGAGTTTATTGGCCCTCAACCCAGGGAAAGAAGCTTTCTTT. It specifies CAWSLLALNPGKEAFF.

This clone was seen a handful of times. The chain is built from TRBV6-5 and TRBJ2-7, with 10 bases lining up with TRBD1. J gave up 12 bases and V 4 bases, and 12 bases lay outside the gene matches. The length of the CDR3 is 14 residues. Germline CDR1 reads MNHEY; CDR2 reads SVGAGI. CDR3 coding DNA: TGTGCCAGCAGTTCCCTCTGGGGGGGACAGGGGTGGTACTTC. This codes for CASSSLWGGQGWYF.

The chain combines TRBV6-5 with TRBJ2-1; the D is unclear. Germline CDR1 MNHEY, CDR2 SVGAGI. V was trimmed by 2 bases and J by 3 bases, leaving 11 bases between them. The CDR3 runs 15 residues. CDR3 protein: CASSYIRSLYNEQFF. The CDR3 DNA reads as TGTGCCAGCAGTTACATCAGGTCTCTCTACAATGAGCAGTTCTTC.

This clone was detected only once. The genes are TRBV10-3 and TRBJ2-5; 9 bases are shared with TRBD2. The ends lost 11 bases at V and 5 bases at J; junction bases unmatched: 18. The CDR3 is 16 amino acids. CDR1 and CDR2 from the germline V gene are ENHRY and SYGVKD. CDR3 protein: CAAAGGSGSPGETQYF. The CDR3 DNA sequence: TGTGCCGCGGCGGGGGGTAGCGGGAGCCCAGGGGAGACCCAGTACTTC.

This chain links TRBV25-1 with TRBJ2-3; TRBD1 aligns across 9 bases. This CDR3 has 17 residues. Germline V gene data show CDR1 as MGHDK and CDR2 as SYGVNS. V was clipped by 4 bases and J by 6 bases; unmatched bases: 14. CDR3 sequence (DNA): TGTGCCAGCAGTGGTCCTGTGAACAGGGGGCGCCTGGATACGCAGTATTTT. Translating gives CASSGPVNRGRLDTQYF.

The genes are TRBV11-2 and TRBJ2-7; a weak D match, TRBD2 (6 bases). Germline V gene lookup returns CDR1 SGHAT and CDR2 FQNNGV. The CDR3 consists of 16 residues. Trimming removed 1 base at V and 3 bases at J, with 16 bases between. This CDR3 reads CASSLVAGLRGYEQYF. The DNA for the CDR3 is TGTGCCAGCAGCTTAGTCGCGGGACTCCGAGGCTACGAGCAGTACTTC.

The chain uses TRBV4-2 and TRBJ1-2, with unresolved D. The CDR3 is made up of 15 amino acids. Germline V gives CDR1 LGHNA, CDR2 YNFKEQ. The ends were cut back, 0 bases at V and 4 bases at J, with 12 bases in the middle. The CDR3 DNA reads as TGTGCCAGCAGCCAAGATCCCGATGCCGGCTATGGCTACACCTTC. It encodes CASSQDPDAGYGYTF.

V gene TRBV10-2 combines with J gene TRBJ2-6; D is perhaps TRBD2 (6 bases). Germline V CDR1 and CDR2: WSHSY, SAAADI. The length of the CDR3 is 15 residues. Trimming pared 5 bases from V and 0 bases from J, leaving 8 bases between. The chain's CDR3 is CASSSGDSGANVLTF. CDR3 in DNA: TGCGCCAGCAGTTCGGGGGACTCTGGGGCCAACGTCCTGACTTTC.